Below, 23 T cell receptor beta chains from the same sample are listed, as sequenced in a study of T cell responses to AZD1222 COVID-19 vaccine. Repertoires were generated with immunoSEQ multiplex PCR, while TCRdb's copy carries only in-frame clones and drops some. The sample has roughly 93,000 clones, 80% to 90% seen once; the top ten hold just under 6.5%. Sequencing was performed on peripheral blood, taken on day 0 of AZD1222 vaccination. The receptors here all came from an adult in good health.

This clone was found once. The CDR3 DNA follows: TGTGCCAGCAGCCCAGCCTCCTTGACAGGGAATTCACCCCTCCACTTT. Protein product: CASSPASLTGNSPLHF. The V gene is TRBV3-1 (or the pseudogene TRBV3-2), the J gene TRBJ1-6; 7 positions match TRBD1. Trimming removed 4 bases from V and 7 bases from J; junction bases left unmatched: 10. The CDR3 contains 16 residues. From germline, CDR1 is LGHDT and CDR2 YNNKEL (reference sequence).

This clone was counted only a few times. The chain combines TRBV21-1 with TRBJ2-3; the table's D call TRBD2 went unverified against the DNA. TRBV21-1 is classified as a pseudogene. CDR3 size: 17 residues. The CDR3: CASSGGAGNEGTDTQYF. CDR3 DNA: TGTGCCAGCAGCGGAGGGGCGGGAAATGAGGGTACAGATACGCAGTATTTT.

The V gene is TRBV3-1 (or the pseudogene TRBV3-2), the J gene TRBJ1-2; 9 bases agree with TRBD1. CDR1 and CDR2 from the germline V gene are LGHDT and YNNKEL (reference sequence). Unmatched junction bases numbered 5, after V lost 1 base and J lost 2 bases. The CDR3 sequence is 16 residues long. CDR3 amino acids: CASSQGPGQGNYGYTF. The DNA for the CDR3 is TGTGCCAGCAGCCAAGGACCTGGACAGGGGAACTATGGCTACACCTTC.

The chain is built from TRBV29-1 and TRBJ2-7; TRBD2 matches 8 bases. The CDR3 length is 15 residues. Germline CDR1 SQVTM, CDR2 ANQGSEA. Losses at the gene ends were 0 bases for V and 2 bases for J; bases not matched to a gene: 6. CDR3 amino acids: CSVEDREGITYEQYF. The CDR3 region has the DNA TGCAGCGTTGAAGATCGGGAGGGGATAACCTACGAGCAGTACTTC.

The chain has TRBV24-1 and TRBJ1-1, with 8 positions matching TRBD1. The CDR3 runs 13 residues. Germline CDR1 KGHDR, CDR2 SFDVKD. V lost 9 bases to trimming and J lost 1 base; unmatched junction nucleotides: 3. For the CDR3, the DNA is TGTGCCACCCGGACAGGGACGAACACTGAAGCTTTCTTT. Protein: CATRTGTNTEAFF.

V is TRBV5-6 and J is TRBJ2-1, with 8 positions matching TRBD1. V was clipped by 0 bases and J by 3 bases; unmatched bases: 5. Germline-derived CDR1 and CDR2 are SGHDT and YYEEEE. The CDR3 has 16 residues. CDR3 nucleotide sequence: TGTGCCAGCAGCTTGGCCGTCAGGGGGCTCTACAATGAGCAGTTCTTC. Translation: CASSLAVRGLYNEQFF.

The V gene is TRBV3-1 (or the pseudogene TRBV3-2), the J gene TRBJ2-7, with D tentatively TRBD1 (6 bases). Germline V lookup: CDR1 LGHDT, CDR2 YNNKEL (reference sequence). V lost 3 bases to trimming and J lost 6 bases, with 12 bases between them. CDR3 length: 13 amino acids. The CDR3, as DNA: TGTGCCAGCAGCCAGGCCCGGGACACCGAGCAGTACTTC. It translates to CASSQARDTEQYF.

V gene TRBV11-3 combines with J gene TRBJ2-1; TRBD2 agrees at 8 bases. V shed 7 bases and J 5 bases; nucleotides not matched to a gene: 7. From germline, CDR1 is SGHNT and CDR2 YENEEA. CDR3 length: 14 residues. This chain's CDR3 is CASTGLAFHNEQFF. CDR3 in DNA: TGTGCCAGCACTGGACTAGCTTTCCACAATGAGCAGTTCTTC. Variable domain in full (rest from reference TRBV11-3 and TRBJ2-1): EAGVVQSPRYKIIEKKQPVAFWCNPISGHNTLYWYLQNLGQGPELLIRYENEEAVDDSQLPKDRFSAERLKGVDSTLKIQPAELGDSAVYLCASTGLAFHNEQFFGPGTRLTVL.

The CDR3 sequence: CASSLESRDRGFYEQYF. The CDR3 DNA reads as TGCGCCAGCAGCTTGGAAAGTAGGGACAGGGGTTTCTACGAGCAGTACTTC. The V gene is TRBV5-1, the J gene TRBJ2-7; 10 bases are a match to TRBD1. Trimming cost V 0 bases and J 3 bases; bases outside gene matches: 9. The CDR3 is 17 residues long. Per the germline V gene, CDR1 is SGHRS and CDR2 is YFSETQ. Based on the CDR3 plus reference TRBV5-1 and TRBJ2-7, the full variable domain is KAGVTQTPRYLIKTRGQQVTLSCSPISGHRSVSWYQQTPGQGLQFLFEYFSETQRNKGNFPGRFSGRQFSNSRSEMNVSTLELGDSALYLCASSLESRDRGFYEQYFGPGTRLTVT.

To note about this clone: This sample also contains other DNA sequences that code for the same CDR3. The chain is built from TRBV27 and TRBJ1-5, with D possibly TRBD1 on 6 matching bases. In germline, CDR1 is MNHEY, CDR2 SMNVEV (reference sequence). CDR3 length: 14 amino acids. Trimming took off 2 bases at V and 1 base at J, with 6 bases between the two ends. The CDR3: CASSLGGSNQPQHF. CDR3 nucleotides: TGTGCCAGCAGTTTAGGGGGCAGCAATCAGCCCCAGCATTTT.

The chain joins TRBV7-9 to TRBJ1-1, with D maybe TRBD1 (6 bases). Germline loops: CDR1 SEHNR, CDR2 FQNEAQ (reference sequence). The CDR3 runs to 14 residues. V lost 2 bases and J 3 bases, leaving 10 bases between the germline ends. CDR3 coding DNA: TGTGCCAGCAGCTTATCAGGGGTCGACACTGAAGCTTTCTTT. As protein: CASSLSGVDTEAFF.

This rearrangement joins TRBV27 to TRBJ1-2; no clear D gene. V gave up 3 bases and J gave up 6 bases, with 14 bases separating them. CDR3 size: 14 residues. Germline values: CDR1 MNHEY, CDR2 SMNVEV (reference sequence). In DNA form, the CDR3 reads TGTGCCAGCAGTTTTTCGGGCCCCCTGAATGGCTACACCTTC. Its protein is CASSFSGPLNGYTF.

This clone was picked up a small number of times. V and J are TRBV6-6 and TRBJ2-1; 7 nucleotides align to TRBD1. V dropped 5 bases and J dropped 6; count of bases not matched to a gene: 1. CDR1 is MNHNY and CDR2 is SVGAGI in the germline V gene (reference sequence). The CDR3 extends over 12 amino acids. This chain's CDR3 is CASSDRVNEQFF. CDR3 nucleotides: TGTGCCAGCAGTGACAGGGTCAATGAGCAGTTCTTC.

The rearrangement links TRBV15 to TRBJ2-7, with 13 bases matching TRBD2. CDR1 is LNHNV, CDR2 YYDKDF, per germline (reference sequence). The CDR3 has 15 residues. V gave up 3 bases and J gave up 7 bases; unmatched junction bases: 6. CDR3 DNA: TGTGCCACCAGCAGTGGACTAGCGGGAGTAGAGGAGCAGTACTTC. Amino acids: CATSSGLAGVEEQYF.

The J gene is TRBJ2-3, the V gene TRBV12-3 or TRBV12-4, with unresolved D. V dropped 5 bases and J dropped 5 bases, with 5 bases sitting between them. CDR3 length: 11 residues. CDR3 amino acids: CASSPRDTQYF. CDR3 coding DNA: TGTGCCAGCAGTCCTAGAGATACGCAGTATTTT.

This sequence joins TRBV6-2 or TRBV6-3 and TRBJ2-7; weak D call: TRBD1 (5 bases). This CDR3 is built from 15 residues. The V end lost 6 bases, the J end lost 5 bases, and 20 bases lay between the germline ends. Germline V gene sequence: CDR1 MNHEY, CDR2 SVGEGT. The CDR3 is CASRPPRQRGHEQYF. CDR3 DNA: TGTGCCAGCAGACCTCCGAGACAGCGAGGCCACGAGCAGTACTTC.

The genes are TRBV4-1 and TRBJ2-7; 7 nucleotides match TRBD1. V lost 4 bases, J lost 4 bases, and 10 bases stayed unmatched. The CDR3 totals 15 residues. Germline-derived CDR1 and CDR2 are MGHRA and YSYEKL. CDR3 sequence: CASSREDRVGYEQYF. CDR3 bases: TGCGCCAGCAGCCGAGAAGACAGGGTGGGATACGAGCAGTACTTC.

The chain combines TRBV19 with TRBJ1-1; maybe TRBD1 (5 bases). This CDR3 is 19 amino acids long. V was clipped by 1 base and J by 3 bases, with 24 bases between them. Germline CDR1 is LNHDA and CDR2 is SQIVND (reference sequence). The CDR3 reads CASSIGGGSRIFTDTEAFF. The CDR3, as DNA: TGTGCCAGTAGTATAGGGGGGGGTTCGAGGATTTTTACGGACACTGAAGCTTTCTTT. Together with reference TRBV19 and TRBJ1-1, the CDR3 gives the full variable domain: DGGITQSPKYLFRKEGQNVTLSCEQNLNHDAMYWYRQDPGQGLRLIYYSQIVNDFQKGDIAEGYSVSREKKESFPLTVTSAQKNPTAFYLCASSIGGGSRIFTDTEAFFGQGTRLTVV.

CDR3 protein: CASSARQGVGELFF. CDR3 DNA sequence: TGTGCCAGCAGTGCACGACAGGGCGTCGGGGAGCTGTTTTTT. The rearrangement uses TRBV6-6 and TRBJ2-2; TRBD1 aligns across 7 bases. V shed 5 bases and J 7 bases; nucleotides not matched to a gene: 7. CDR3 length: 14 residues. The germline V gene encodes CDR1 MNHNY and CDR2 SVGAGI (reference sequence).

The J gene is TRBJ2-7, the V gene TRBV12-3 or TRBV12-4; TRBD1 matches 7 bases. The J segment lost 1 base and the V segment lost 6 bases, leaving 3 bases of the junction unmatched. The CDR3 length is 13 residues. The CDR3 DNA follows: TGTGCCAGCAGACTACAGGGGTCCTACGAGCAGTACTTC. Protein product: CASRLQGSYEQYF.

The J gene is TRBJ1-5, the V gene TRBV10-3; no clear D gene. Trimming took 2 bases from V and 4 from J, leaving 12 bases between them. This CDR3 spans 15 amino acids. Germline assignment: CDR1 ENHRY and CDR2 SYGVKD. The CDR3 is CAISERAGSNQPQHF. The DNA of the CDR3 is TGTGCCATCAGTGAGAGGGCGGGTTCTAATCAGCCCCAGCATTTT.

The table lists this clone with a few counts. The chain couples TRBV6-5 to TRBJ2-5; 7 bases are shared with TRBD2. The length of the CDR3 is 15 residues. Germline CDR1 and CDR2: MNHEY and SVGAGI. V was pared by 2 bases and J by 1 base, with 4 bases of the junction left unmatched. CDR3 DNA sequence: TGTGCCAGCAGTTACGGAGGGACTACCCAAGAGACCCAGTACTTC. It specifies CASSYGGTTQETQYF.

V is TRBV18 and J is TRBJ2-5; D not certain. Germline V gene data show CDR1 as KGHSH and CDR2 as LQKENI. Trimming took off 1 base at V and 2 bases at J, with 14 bases between the two ends. This CDR3 comprises 16 residues. The CDR3 DNA is TGTGCCAGCTCACCACGCGCCTGGGGTATGCAAGAGACCCAGTACTTC. Encoded protein: CASSPRAWGMQETQYF.